This T cell receptor (beta chain) came from a study of OX40 agonist ivuxolimab in advanced cancers. Study-wide background: Prior therapy, whether anti-PD-1, anti-PD-L1 or anti-CTLA-4, was allowed, and roughly 40% had some. Whole-study findings and limits: CD4+ T cells averaged fewer expanded clones than CD8+ T cells. Compared with others, partial responders at 0.1-3.0 mg/kg displayed clonal expansion among the lowest.

Clones were read by immunoSEQ multiplex PCR, and TCRdb kept only the in-frame ones, dropping some. The table includes about 40,000 clones, about 80% detected once. For this clone: Its antigen is unknown.

The V gene lost 8 bases and the J gene lost 0 bases, with 7 bases spanning the gap. From germline, CDR1 is SNHLY and CDR2 FYNNEI. The CDR3 has 12 residues. The source of this sequence is an adult with an advanced solid tumor such as melanoma, head and neck, liver or kidney cancer. This specimen consisted of CD4+ or CD8+ T cells sorted from blood, obtained in a trial of the OX40 agonist ivuxolimab. This rearrangement joins TRBV2 to TRBJ2-5; D is ambiguous. CDR3 in DNA: TGTGCCAGCGGAGATCACCAAGAGACCCAGTACTTC. This codes for CASGDHQETQYF.